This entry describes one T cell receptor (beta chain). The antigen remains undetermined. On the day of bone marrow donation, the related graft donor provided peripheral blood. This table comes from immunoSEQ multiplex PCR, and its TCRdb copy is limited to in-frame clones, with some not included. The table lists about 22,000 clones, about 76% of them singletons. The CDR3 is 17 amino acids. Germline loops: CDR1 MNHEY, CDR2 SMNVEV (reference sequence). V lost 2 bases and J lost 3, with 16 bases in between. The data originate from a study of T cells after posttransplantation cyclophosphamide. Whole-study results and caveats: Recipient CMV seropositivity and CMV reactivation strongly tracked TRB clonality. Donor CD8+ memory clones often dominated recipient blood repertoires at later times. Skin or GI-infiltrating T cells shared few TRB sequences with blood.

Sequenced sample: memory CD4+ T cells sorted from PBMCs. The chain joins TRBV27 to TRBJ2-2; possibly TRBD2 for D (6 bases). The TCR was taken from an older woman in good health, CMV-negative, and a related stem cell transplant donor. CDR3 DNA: TGTGCCAGCAGTTTAAGTTTGCCGCGGGGAGACACCGGGGAGCTGTTTTTT. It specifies CASSLSLPRGDTGELFF.